These 9 T cell receptor beta chains originate from one sample sequenced in a study of cytomegalovirus exposure and HLA in healthy donors. Researchers ran the PCR with 60 Vbeta and 13 Jbeta primers. The method was immunoSEQ multiplex PCR; TCRdb's version includes in-frame clones alone and lacks a portion of them. Among some 160,000 clones listed, around three quarters were seen once. The sample consisted of PBMCs. The receptors shown here come from a man aged 40-55 years in good health and CMV-seronegative.

This clone has only a few counts. The rearrangement joins TRBV7-9 to TRBJ1-1; no definite D call. The CDR3 is 12 residues long. Trimming removed 1 base from V and 10 bases from J, with 10 bases in between. Looked up from germline, CDR1 is SEHNR and CDR2 is FQNEAQ (reference sequence). DNA of the CDR3: TGTGCCAGCAGCTTAGGAATTGGAGGAGCTTTCTTT. It is translated as CASSLGIGGAFF.

The chain links TRBV7-9 to TRBJ1-1; D is uncertain. CDR3 size: 13 residues. V lost 7 bases and J lost 4, with 13 bases in between. Per the germline V gene, CDR1 is SEHNR and CDR2 is FQNEAQ (reference sequence). The CDR3 coding sequence is TGTGCCAGCACCACTAAACCGGGCACTGAAGCTTTCTTT. This translates into CASTTKPGTEAFF.

This clone appeared a single time. The chain carries TRBV11-3 and TRBJ2-3, with D tentatively TRBD2 (7 bases). V shed 4 bases and J shed 1 base, with 21 bases lying between them. The CDR3 is made up of 18 amino acids. Germline CDR1 is SGHNT and CDR2 is YENEEA. The CDR3 reads CASSSPPGGLSGTDTQYF. CDR3 coding DNA: TGTGCCAGCAGCTCCCCCCCGGGGGGCCTCTCCGGCACAGATACGCAGTATTTT.

CDR3 loop: CASSSPFGGSSPLHF. The CDR3 nucleotides are TGTGCCAGCAGCTCACCTTTTGGGGGGAGTTCACCCCTCCACTTT. The V and J genes are TRBV7-8 and TRBJ1-6; a weak D match, TRBD1 (5 bases). The CDR3 contains 15 residues. The germline CDR1 and CDR2 sequences are SGHVS and FQNEAQ. V was cut by 4 bases and J by 9 bases, with 16 bases left in between. The complete variable domain, with remaining parts taken from reference TRBV7-8 and TRBJ1-6, reads GAGVSQSPRYKVAKRGQDVALRCDPISGHVSLFWYQQALGQGPEFLTYFQNEAQLDKSGLPSDRFFAERPEGSVSTLKIQRTQQEDSAVYLCASSSPFGGSSPLHFGNGTRLTVT.

The V and J genes are TRBV7-2 and TRBJ2-3; TRBD2 is a possible D gene (5 bases). Germline assignment: CDR1 SGHTA and CDR2 FQGNSA. V was trimmed by 5 bases and J by 3 bases, leaving 12 bases between them. The CDR3 is made up of 14 amino acids. The CDR3 DNA sequence: TGTGCCAGCAGCAGAGGACTGAGAACAGATACGCAGTATTTT. Protein: CASSRGLRTDTQYF. Combining the CDR3 with reference TRBV7-2 and TRBJ2-3 gives the whole variable domain GAGVSQSPSNKVTEKGKDVELRCDPISGHTALYWYRQSLGQGLEFLIYFQGNSAPDKSGLPSDRFSAERTGGSVSTLTIQRTQQEDSAVYLCASSRGLRTDTQYFGPGTRLTVL.

The rearrangement links TRBV5-1 to TRBJ2-5, with 9 bases fitting TRBD2. With 5 bases clipped from V and 5 bases from J, the junction kept 7 bases outside the gene matches. The V gene's germline CDR1 is SGHRS and CDR2 YFSETQ. The CDR3 sequence is 14 residues long. CDR3 coding DNA: TGCGCCAGCAGTCTAGCGGGACCAAGGGAGACCCAGTACTTC. Amino acids: CASSLAGPRETQYF.

V and J are TRBV9 and TRBJ2-3; 7 nucleotides align to TRBD2. Germline V CDR1 and CDR2: SGDLS, YYNGEE. The CDR3 is made up of 13 amino acids. Losses at the gene ends were 6 bases for V and 2 bases for J; bases not matched to a gene: 3. The CDR3 sequence: CASTSGATDTQYF. CDR3 nucleotide sequence: TGTGCCAGCACGAGCGGGGCCACAGATACGCAGTATTTT.

The V gene is TRBV9, the J gene TRBJ2-5, with TRBD2 matching over 7 bases. CDR1 and CDR2 (germline): SGDLS, YYNGEE. The CDR3 is 14 amino acids. V lost 0 bases to trimming and J lost 7 bases; unmatched junction nucleotides: 6. In DNA, the CDR3 is TGTGCCAGCAGCGTAGAAGTCCAGCGGGGGACCCAGTACTTC. This encodes CASSVEVQRGTQYF.

The V and J genes are TRBV10-3 and TRBJ2-7; 7 bases are shared with TRBD1. CDR1 is ENHRY and CDR2 is SYGVKD in the germline V gene. The V and J ends lost 3 bases and 5 bases, in that order; junction bases with no gene match: 1. The CDR3 loop spans 12 amino acids. CDR3 amino acids: CAISDGQDEQYF. The CDR3 nucleotides are TGTGCCATCAGTGACGGACAGGACGAGCAGTACTTC.